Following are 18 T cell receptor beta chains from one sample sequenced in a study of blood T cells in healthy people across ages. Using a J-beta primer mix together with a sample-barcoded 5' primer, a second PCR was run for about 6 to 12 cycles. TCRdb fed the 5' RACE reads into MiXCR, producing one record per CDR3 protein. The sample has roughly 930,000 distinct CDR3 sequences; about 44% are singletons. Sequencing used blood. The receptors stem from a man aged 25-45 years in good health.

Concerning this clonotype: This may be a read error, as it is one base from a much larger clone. CDR3 loop: CASNDSGGSPLHF. The CDR3 region has the DNA TGTGCCAGCAATGACTCGGGGGGTTCACCCCTCCACTTT. The chain couples TRBV6-4 to TRBJ1-6; maybe TRBD1 (5 bases). The CDR3 has 13 amino acids. Per the germline V gene, CDR1 is MRHNA and CDR2 is SNTAGT.

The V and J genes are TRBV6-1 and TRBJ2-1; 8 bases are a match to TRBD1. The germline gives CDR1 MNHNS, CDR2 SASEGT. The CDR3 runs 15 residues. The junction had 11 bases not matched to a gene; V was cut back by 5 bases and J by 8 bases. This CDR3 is CASSPHSGTGHEQFF. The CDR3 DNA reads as TGTGCCAGCAGTCCCCACTCCGGGACAGGTCATGAGCAGTTCTTC.

The chain's CDR3 is CASSHGLAGGLADTQYF. Written as DNA, the CDR3 is TGCGCCAGCAGCCATGGACTAGCGGGGGGGCTAGCGGATACGCAGTATTTT. J is TRBJ2-3 and V is TRBV5-1; 15 bases line up with TRBD2. The CDR3 length is 17 residues. V lost 4 bases, J lost 6 bases, and 9 bases stayed unmatched. Germline CDR1 SGHRS, CDR2 YFSETQ.

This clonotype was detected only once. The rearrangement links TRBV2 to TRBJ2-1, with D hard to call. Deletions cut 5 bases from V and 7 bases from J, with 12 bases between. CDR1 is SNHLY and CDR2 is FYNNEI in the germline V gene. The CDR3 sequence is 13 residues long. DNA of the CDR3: TGTGCCAGCAGTAGGTCCGCTGGAAATGAGCAGTTCTTC. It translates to CASSRSAGNEQFF.

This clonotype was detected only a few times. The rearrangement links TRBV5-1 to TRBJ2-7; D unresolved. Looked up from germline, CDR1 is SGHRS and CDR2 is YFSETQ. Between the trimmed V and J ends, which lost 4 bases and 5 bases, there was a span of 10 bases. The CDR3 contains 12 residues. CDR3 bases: TGCGCCAGCAGCCGTACAAGCAACGAGCAGTACTTC. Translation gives CASSRTSNEQYF.

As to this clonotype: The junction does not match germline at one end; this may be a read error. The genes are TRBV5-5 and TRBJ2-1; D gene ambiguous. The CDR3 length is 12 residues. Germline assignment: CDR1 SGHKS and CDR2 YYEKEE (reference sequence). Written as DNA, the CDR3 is TGTGCCTGCAGCTTGCCGGATAATGAGCAGTTCTTC. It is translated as CACSLPDNEQFF.

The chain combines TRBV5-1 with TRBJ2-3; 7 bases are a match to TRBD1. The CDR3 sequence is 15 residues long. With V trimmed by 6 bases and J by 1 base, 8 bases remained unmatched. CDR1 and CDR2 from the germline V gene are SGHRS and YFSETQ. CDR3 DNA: TGCGCCAGCACCCAGGGGGACCCGCGCACAGATACGCAGTATTTT. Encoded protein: CASTQGDPRTDTQYF.

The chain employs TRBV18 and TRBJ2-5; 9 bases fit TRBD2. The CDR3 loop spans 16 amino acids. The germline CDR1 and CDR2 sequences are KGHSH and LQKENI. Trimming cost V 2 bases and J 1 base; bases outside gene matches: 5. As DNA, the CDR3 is TGTGCCAGCTCACCAGTGAAAGCGGGGGGCCAAGAGACCCAGTACTTC. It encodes CASSPVKAGGQETQYF.

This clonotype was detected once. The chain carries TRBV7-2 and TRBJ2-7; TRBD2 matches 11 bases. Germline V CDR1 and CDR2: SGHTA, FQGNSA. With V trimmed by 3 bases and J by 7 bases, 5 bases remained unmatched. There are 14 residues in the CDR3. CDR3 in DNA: TGTGCCAGCAGCTTGGGACCTAGCGGGGGGGAGCAGTACTTC. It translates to CASSLGPSGGEQYF.

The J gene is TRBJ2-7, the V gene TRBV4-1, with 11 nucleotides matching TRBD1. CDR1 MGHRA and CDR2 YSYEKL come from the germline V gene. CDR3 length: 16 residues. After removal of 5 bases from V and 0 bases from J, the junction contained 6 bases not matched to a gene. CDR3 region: CASSIGQGASSYEQYF. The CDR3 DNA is TGCGCCAGCAGCATCGGACAGGGGGCGAGCTCCTACGAGCAGTACTTC.

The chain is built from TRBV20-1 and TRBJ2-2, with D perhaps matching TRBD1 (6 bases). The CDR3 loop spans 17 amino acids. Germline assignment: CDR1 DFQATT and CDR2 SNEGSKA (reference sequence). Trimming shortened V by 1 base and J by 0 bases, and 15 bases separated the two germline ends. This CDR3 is CSARVLQGPPNTGELFF. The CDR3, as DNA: TGCAGTGCTAGAGTGTTACAGGGACCTCCGAACACCGGGGAGCTGTTTTTT.

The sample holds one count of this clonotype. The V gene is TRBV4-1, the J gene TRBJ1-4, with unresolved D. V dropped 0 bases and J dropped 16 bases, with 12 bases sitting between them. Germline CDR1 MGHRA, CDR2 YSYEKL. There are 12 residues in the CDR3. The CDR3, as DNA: TGCGCCAGCAGCCAAGAAGGAAGAATTCAGTTTTTT. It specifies CASSQEGRIQFF.

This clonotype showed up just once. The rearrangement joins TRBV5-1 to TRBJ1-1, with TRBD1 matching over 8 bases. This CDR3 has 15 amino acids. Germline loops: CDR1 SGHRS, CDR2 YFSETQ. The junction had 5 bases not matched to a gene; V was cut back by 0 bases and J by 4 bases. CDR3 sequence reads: CASSLDGRGLTEAFF. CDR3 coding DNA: TGCGCCAGCAGCTTGGATGGCAGGGGGCTCACTGAAGCTTTCTTT.

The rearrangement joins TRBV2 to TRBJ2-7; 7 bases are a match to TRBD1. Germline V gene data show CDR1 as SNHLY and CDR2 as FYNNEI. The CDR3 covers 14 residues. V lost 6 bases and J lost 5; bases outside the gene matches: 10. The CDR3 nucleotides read TGTGCCAGCAGCGATCACAGGGGAACCCACGAGCAGTACTTC. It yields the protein CASSDHRGTHEQYF.

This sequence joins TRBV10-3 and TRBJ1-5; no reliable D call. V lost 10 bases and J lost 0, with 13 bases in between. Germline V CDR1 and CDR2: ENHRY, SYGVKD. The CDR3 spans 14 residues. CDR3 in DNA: TGTGCCAGCAAGGACGGTAGTAGCAATCAGCCCCAGCATTTT. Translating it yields CASKDGSSNQPQHF.

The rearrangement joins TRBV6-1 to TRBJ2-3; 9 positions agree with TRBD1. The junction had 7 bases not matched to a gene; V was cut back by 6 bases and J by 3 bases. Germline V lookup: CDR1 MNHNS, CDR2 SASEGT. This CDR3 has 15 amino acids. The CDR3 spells CASRLGTGRTDTQYF. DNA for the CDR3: TGTGCCAGCAGGCTGGGGACAGGGCGTACAGATACGCAGTATTTT.

CDR3 sequence (DNA): TGCAGTGCTTCCCTAGGCGGGGTTACAGATACGCAGTATTTT. Amino acid sequence: CSASLGGVTDTQYF. The V gene is TRBV20-1, the J gene TRBJ2-3; D might be TRBD2 (6 bases). The germline gives CDR1 DFQATT, CDR2 SNEGSKA (reference sequence). The CDR3 is made up of 14 amino acids. V lost 5 bases, J lost 3 bases, and 15 bases lay in between.

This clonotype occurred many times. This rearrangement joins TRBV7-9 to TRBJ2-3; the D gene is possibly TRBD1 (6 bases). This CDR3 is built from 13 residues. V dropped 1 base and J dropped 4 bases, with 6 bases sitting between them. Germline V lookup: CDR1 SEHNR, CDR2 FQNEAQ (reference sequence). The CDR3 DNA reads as TGTGCCAGCAGCTTAGGGACAGCAGATACGCAGTATTTT. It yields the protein CASSLGTADTQYF.